This T cell receptor beta chain was identified during a study of CD4+ T cells in melanoma. Concerning this clone: Its antigen remains unknown.

Trimming stripped 0 bases from V and 1 base from J, with 6 bases between. CDR1 and CDR2 from the germline V gene are SGHVS and FNYEAQ. The CDR3 spans 15 residues. Findings and limits, study-wide: A reported correlation linked neoantigen-specific CD4+ T cells to CD8+, macrophage and B cell function. Diverse differentiation states were reported for melanoma neoantigen-specific CD4+ T cells.

Assay used: immunoSEQ multiplex PCR; TCRdb lists only in-frame clones, some missing. This table has 50,000 or so clones, approximately 89% appearing once. The gene calls are TRBV7-6 and TRBJ2-2; D ambiguous. This clonotype was obtained from a human donor with melanoma. The sequenced sample was peripheral blood. Here the CDR3 DNA reads TGTGCCAGCAGCTTAGCGGGGTTGAACACCGGGGAGCTGTTTTTT. The encoded protein is CASSLAGLNTGELFF.